A single sample is the source of the 15 T cell receptor beta chains below, sequenced in a study of glioma-infiltrating T cells after dendritic cell vaccination. Only in-frame clones appear in the TCRdb table, and some are missing; sequencing was by immunoSEQ multiplex PCR. The table includes 71,000 or so clones, under 90% detected once. Sequencing used blood, obtained before dendritic cell vaccination. The receptors stem from a human donor with glioblastoma.

The chain recombines TRBV2 with TRBJ2-3; TRBD1 matches at 12 bases. There are 15 residues in the CDR3. CDR1 is SNHLY and CDR2 is FYNNEI in the germline V gene. The ends lost 8 bases at V and 6 bases at J; junction bases unmatched: 9. CDR3 region: CASARGTGGRDTQYF. The DNA for the CDR3 is TGTGCCAGCGCCAGGGGGACAGGGGGCCGGGATACGCAGTATTTT.

This clone was counted a few times. The rearrangement joins TRBV5-1 to TRBJ2-7; possibly TRBD2 for D (6 bases). CDR1 is SGHRS and CDR2 is YFSETQ in the germline V gene. This CDR3 contains 14 residues. Trimming stripped 4 bases from V and 5 bases from J, with 16 bases between. CDR3 sequence: CASSDGGSRHEQYF. As DNA, the CDR3 is TGCGCCAGCAGCGACGGAGGGAGCCGCCACGAGCAGTACTTC.

The chain is built from TRBV6-1 and TRBJ2-7, with 8 bases lining up with TRBD2. CDR1 is MNHNS, CDR2 SASEGT, per germline. V lost 6 bases and J lost 2; bases outside the gene matches: 9. The CDR3 extends over 15 amino acids. Here the CDR3 DNA reads TGTGCCAGCAGGCCTACTAGCGGAGGGACCTACGAGCAGTACTTC. Protein sequence: CASRPTSGGTYEQYF.

The chain couples TRBV7-9 to TRBJ2-7; TRBD1 aligns across 10 bases. CDR1 SEHNR and CDR2 FQNEAQ come from the germline V gene (reference sequence). The CDR3 consists of 15 residues. Trimming at V came to 0 bases and at J to 6 bases, leaving 5 bases not matched to a gene. The CDR3 is CASSLAGQGLVEQYF. The CDR3 DNA reads TGTGCCAGCAGCTTAGCGGGACAGGGGCTGGTCGAGCAGTACTTC.

The chain employs TRBV10-3 and TRBJ2-3; TRBD1 is a possible D gene (5 bases). The CDR3 is made up of 15 amino acids. Germline V CDR1 and CDR2: ENHRY, SYGVKD. With 3 bases removed from V and 2 bases from J, the gap between germline ends came to 12 bases. Here the CDR3 reads CAISEGASNTDTQYF. The CDR3 nucleotides read TGTGCCATCAGTGAAGGGGCAAGCAACACAGATACGCAGTATTTT.

This chain connects TRBV5-5 to TRBJ1-6; the D gene is possibly TRBD1 (5 bases). The V end lost 2 bases, the J end lost 4 bases, and 7 bases lay between the germline ends. Germline assignment: CDR1 SGHKS and CDR2 YYEKEE (reference sequence). CDR3 length: 14 residues. CDR3 in amino acids: CASSFDSYNSPLHF. The CDR3 DNA reads as TGTGCCAGCAGCTTTGACAGTTATAATTCACCCCTCCACTTT.

The chain's CDR3 is CASSQDRAVNTEAFF. The CDR3 bases are TGTGCCAGCAGCCAAGATCGAGCCGTGAACACTGAAGCTTTCTTT. This rearrangement joins TRBV14 to TRBJ1-1; no definite D call. The CDR3 has 15 residues. The germline gives CDR1 SGHDN, CDR2 FVKESK. The V end lost 0 bases, the J end lost 0 bases, and 8 bases lay between the germline ends.

The genes are TRBV30 and TRBJ1-2; D not certain. The germline V gene encodes CDR1 GTSNPN and CDR2 SVGIG (reference sequence). This CDR3 spans 15 amino acids. The germline V and J ends were trimmed by 0 bases and 4 bases, with 15 bases remaining between them. CDR3 DNA: TGTGCCTGGAGTGTACGTCGACAAAGCCTCTATGGCTACACCTTC. Amino acid sequence: CAWSVRRQSLYGYTF.

The chain joins TRBV14 to TRBJ1-2; TRBD1 is a possible D gene (6 bases). V was trimmed by 4 bases and J by 3 bases, leaving 21 bases between them. The CDR3 extends over 17 amino acids. Germline-derived CDR1 and CDR2 are SGHDN and FVKESK. The CDR3 sequence: CASSPYRGAGDDYGYTF. For the CDR3, the DNA is TGTGCCAGCAGCCCCTATCGGGGGGCAGGGGATGACTATGGCTACACCTTC.

The chain couples TRBV19 to TRBJ2-6, with D hard to call. The CDR3 contains 17 residues. Trimming left V 5 bases short and J 3 bases short, with 17 bases between. Germline CDR1 LNHDA, CDR2 SQIVND (reference sequence). CDR3 DNA sequence: TGTGCCAGTAGTCTCACACTCGACTCTGGTGGGGCCAACGTCCTGACTTTC. It specifies CASSLTLDSGGANVLTF.

This chain joins TRBV30 and TRBJ1-6, with D possibly matching TRBD1 (5 bases). Trimming left V 0 bases short and J 6 bases short, with 12 bases between. The CDR3 covers 15 residues. Per the germline V gene, CDR1 is GTSNPN and CDR2 is SVGIG (reference sequence). This CDR3 is CAWSVGAGSNSPLHF. CDR3 sequence (DNA): TGTGCCTGGAGTGTTGGGGCCGGGTCTAATTCACCCCTCCACTTT.

This sequence joins TRBV7-3 and TRBJ1-3; TRBD1 is a possible D gene (6 bases). V lost 5 bases and J 0 bases, leaving 17 bases between the germline ends. The CDR3 runs to 17 residues. Germline CDR1 SGHTA, CDR2 FQGTGA. For the CDR3, the DNA is TGTGCCAGCAGCCCAGGCGGGGGGACAAACTCTGGAAACACCATATATTTT. Amino acid sequence: CASSPGGGTNSGNTIYF. The entire variable domain, with the rest obtained from reference TRBV7-3 and TRBJ1-3, is as follows: GAGVSQTPSNKVTEKGKYVELRCDPISGHTALYWYRQSLGQGPEFLIYFQGTGAADDSGLPNDRFFAVRPEGSVSTLKIQRTERGDSAVYLCASSPGGGTNSGNTIYFGEGSWLTVV.

The V and J genes are TRBV19 and TRBJ1-2; the D is unclear. The CDR3 runs to 14 residues. The germline V and J ends were trimmed by 5 bases and 3 bases, with 13 bases remaining between them. CDR1 LNHDA and CDR2 SQIVND come from the germline V gene (reference sequence). The CDR3 here is CASSPQAVDYGYTF. The CDR3, as DNA: TGTGCCAGTAGTCCTCAGGCAGTTGACTATGGCTACACCTTC.

This chain uses TRBV2 with TRBJ2-4; perhaps TRBD1 as D (6 bases). Germline CDR1 is SNHLY and CDR2 is FYNNEI. This CDR3 has 14 residues. Trimming stripped 6 bases from V and 1 base from J, with 10 bases between. For the CDR3, the DNA is TGTGCCAGCAGGTTTCAGGGGGCCAAAAACATTCAGTACTTC. This encodes CASRFQGAKNIQYF. Full variable domain (missing parts from reference TRBV2 and TRBJ2-4): EPEVTQTPSHQVTQMGQEVILRCVPISNHLYFYWYRQILGQKVEFLVSFYNNEISEKSEIFDDQFSVERPDGSNFTLKIRSTKLEDSAMYFCASRFQGAKNIQYFGAGTRLSVL.

The chain uses TRBV2 and TRBJ2-5; 14 bases agree with TRBD2. CDR1 SNHLY and CDR2 FYNNEI come from the germline V gene. The V and J ends lost 6 bases and 3 bases, in that order; junction bases with no gene match: 9. The length of the CDR3 is 17 residues. The chain's CDR3 is CASSRPPGLAGEETQYF. CDR3 sequence (DNA): TGTGCCAGCAGCCGCCCCCCGGGACTAGCGGGGGAAGAGACCCAGTACTTC.